This T cell receptor (beta chain) is from a study of Ad26.COV2.S vaccination and SARS-CoV-2 variants. Study findings and constraints: Vaccine recipients showed a spike-specific TCR breadth that was higher than in placebo recipients. Whether participants received vaccine or placebo, their non-spike TCR breadth was similar.

The V gene lost 5 bases and the J gene lost 0 bases, with 17 bases spanning the gap. CDR3 length: 17 amino acids. Germline CDR1 reads SGHRS; CDR2 reads YFSETQ. Comments on this clone: Its target is not known.

Method: immunoSEQ multiplex PCR; TCRdb's copy keeps in-frame clones and lacks some. The sample includes 350,000 to 450,000 clones, around 92% of them seen just once. V usage is TRBV5-1 and J usage is TRBJ2-2; tentatively, D is TRBD1 or TRBD2 (5 bases each). The source of this sequence is a human donor who had recovered from COVID-19. Source: peripheral blood, taken after recovery from COVID-19. CDR3 nucleotides: TGCGCCAGCAGGGCCCGGGGCTTACTCGCGAACACCGGGGAGCTGTTTTTT. Translation: CASRARGLLANTGELFF.